This T cell receptor (beta chain) stems from a study of radiotherapy plus CTLA-4 blockade in lung cancer. Findings and caveats of the study: Early blood T cell clone changes and increased post-radiation serum interferon-beta were reportedly the strongest response predictors. Some TCR clones had been derived from tumors. These clones expanded in peripheral blood after radiotherapy plus ipilimumab.

The CDR3 totals 16 residues. Germline CDR1 is SGHNT and CDR2 is YYREEE (reference sequence). The V gene end was trimmed by 2 bases and the J gene end by 3 bases; junction bases not matched to a gene: 7. The table came from immunoSEQ multiplex PCR; TCRdb's copy has only in-frame clones and leaves some out. The repertoire includes 40,000 to 45,000 clones, 75% to 80% of them detected once, and roughly 3% sits in the top ten. Comment on this clone: No antigen is known for it.

Material: peripheral blood, obtained from a patient treated with radiotherapy plus ipilimumab. The sequence was collected from a human donor with non-small cell lung cancer whose response to radiotherapy plus ipilimumab could not be evaluated. The V and J genes are TRBV5-4 and TRBJ2-3; 9 bases line up with TRBD2. The CDR3 nucleotides read TGTGCCAGCAGCTTTGGGCGGGGGGGCGGAACAGATACGCAGTATTTT. Translating gives CASSFGRGGGTDTQYF.